Listed here are 20 T cell receptor beta chains from one sample, sequenced in a study of breast tumors, draining lymph nodes, adjacent tissues. TCRdb redid the calling of the multiplex PCR reads with MiXCR, one entry per CDR3 protein. The table shows approximately 150,000 distinct CDR3 sequences, with about 34% occurring only once. Axillary draining lymph nodes of breast cancer patients supplied the node samples. The specimen sequenced was axillary lymph node tissue. The source of these receptors is a female donor with breast cancer. Some clones in this sample may be carry-over from other donors' samples.

Details on this clonotype: The conserved phenylalanine or tryptophan normally closing the CDR3 is absent here, so this likely arose from a read error. The chain carries TRBV20-1 and TRBJ2-2, with 9 positions matching TRBD1. With V trimmed by 2 bases and J by 6 bases, 4 bases remained unmatched. The CDR3 totals 14 residues. From germline, CDR1 is DFQATT and CDR2 SNEGSKA (reference sequence). This chain's CDR3 is CSARRTGEAGELFS. The CDR3 bases are TGCAGTGCTAGAAGGACAGGGGAAGCCGGGGAGCTGTTTTCT.

This clonotype was counted ten times or more. The V call is TRBV12-3 or TRBV12-4, the J call TRBJ2-7, with 7 positions matching TRBD1. V shed 6 bases and J 6 bases; nucleotides not matched to a gene: 5. The CDR3 totals 12 residues. The CDR3 reads CASRRQGSEQYF. DNA of the CDR3: TGTGCCAGCAGACGACAGGGCTCCGAGCAGTACTTC.

The chain recombines TRBV6-6 with TRBJ2-3; 7 nucleotides match TRBD1. The J call is in doubt because the DNA end fits TRBJ1-5 better. The CDR3 is made up of 12 amino acids. CDR1 is MNHNY, CDR2 SVGAGI, per germline (reference sequence). CDR3 amino acids: CASSYGTDTQHF. The CDR3 DNA reads as TGTGCCAGCAGTTATGGGACAGATACGCAGCATTTT.

This clonotype was picked up a small number of times. This may be a read error, as it is one base from a much larger clone. The J gene is TRBJ2-1, the V gene TRBV20-1, with 8 positions matching TRBD2. Germline V gene lookup returns CDR1 DFQATT and CDR2 SNEGSKA (reference sequence). J lost 12 bases, V lost 7 bases, and 14 bases had no gene match. This CDR3 comprises 13 residues. CDR3 bases: TGCAGTGTCGGTATAGCGGGAAGACATGCGCAGTTCTTC. It translates to CSVGIAGRHAQFF.

The table lists this clonotype with many counts. The gene calls are TRBV7-2 and TRBJ2-2, with a weak D call TRBD1 (6 bases). V was pared by 5 bases and J by 5 bases, with 15 bases between. The CDR3 contains 15 residues. Germline values: CDR1 SGHTA, CDR2 FQGNSA. DNA for the CDR3: TGTGCCAGCAGCCCCAACAGGGCAGGGACCGGGGAGCTGTTTTTT. It specifies CASSPNRAGTGELFF.

As regards this clonotype: One base away lies a much larger clone, so this may be a sequencing read error. The gene calls are TRBV9 and TRBJ2-1; the match to TRBD1 covers 7 bases. The CDR3 contains 15 residues. The germline CDR1 and CDR2 sequences are SGDLS and YYNGEE. The CDR3 loop is CASGVVGTVYNEQFF. The CDR3 DNA reads TGTGCCAGCGGCGTAGTCGGGACAGTTTATAATGAGCAGTTCTTC. The full variable domain, rest sourced from reference TRBV9 and TRBJ2-1, is DSGVTQTPKHLITATGQRVTLRCSPRSGDLSVYWYQQSLDQGLQFLIQYYNGEERAKGNILERFSAQQFPDLHSELNLSSLELGDSALYFCASGVVGTVYNEQFFGPGTRLTVL.

Of note for this clonotype: This may stem from a read error, because a much larger clone lies one nucleotide away. The chain couples TRBV10-3 to TRBJ1-1; D perhaps matches TRBD1 (6 bases). The CDR3 has 13 residues. Between the trimmed V and J ends, which lost 10 bases and 0 bases, there was a span of 12 bases. CDR1 is ENHRY and CDR2 is SYGVKD in the germline V gene. The CDR3 protein is CATRGSMNTEAFF. CDR3 nucleotides: TGTGCCACCAGGGGCAGTATGAACACTGAAGCTTTCTTT.

The gene calls are TRBV2 and TRBJ2-7; no definite D call. This CDR3 contains 13 residues. The V gene lost 8 bases and the J gene lost 3 bases, with 14 bases spanning the gap. Looked up from germline, CDR1 is SNHLY and CDR2 is FYNNEI. The CDR3 nucleotides read TGTGCCAGCCTGGGCGGCCTTGGCTACGAGCAGTACTTC. Amino acid sequence: CASLGGLGYEQYF.

This clonotype was recorded many times. The CDR3 sequence is CAISESYRGVYEQYF. The CDR3 DNA reads as TGTGCCATCAGTGAGTCGTACAGGGGGGTCTACGAGCAGTACTTC. The chain couples TRBV10-3 to TRBJ2-7; 8 bases line up with TRBD1. CDR1 is ENHRY, CDR2 SYGVKD, per germline. With 0 bases clipped from V and 3 bases from J, the junction kept 4 bases outside the gene matches. The CDR3 length is 15 residues.

Remarks on this clonotype: A read error may be the cause here, since a much bigger clone is one base away. The V and J genes are TRBV28 and TRBJ1-5, with D uncertain. Germline lookup yields CDR1 MDHEN and CDR2 SYDVKM. The CDR3 spans 18 residues. Trimming took off 1 base at V and 0 bases at J, with 16 bases between the two ends. The CDR3 loop reads CASSLSLSVQSSNQPQHF. CDR3 sequence (DNA): TGTGCCAGCAGTTTATCTCTCTCGGTTCAGAGTAGCAATCAGCCCCAGCATTTT.

This clonotype was counted a few times. J is TRBJ2-2 and V is TRBV10-2; D is uncertain. The better agreement between TRBJ1-5 and the DNA end casts doubt on the J call. CDR3 length equals 13 residues. Germline CDR1 is WSHSY and CDR2 is SAAADI. The CDR3 sequence is CASSETANQPQHF. The DNA of the CDR3 is TGCGCCAGCAGTGAGACGGCTAATCAGCCCCAGCATTTT.

A remark on this clonotype: Possible read error: a much larger clone is one base away. This chain links TRBV12-3 or TRBV12-4 with TRBJ2-1; TRBD2 matches 8 bases. This CDR3 comprises 15 residues. After removal of 8 bases from V and 2 bases from J, the junction contained 8 bases not matched to a gene. The CDR3 reads CASGPTSGAYNEQFF. The CDR3 DNA is TGTGCCAGCGGTCCTACTAGCGGAGCCTACAATGAGCAGTTCTTC.

This clonotype was found many times. This chain links TRBV27 with TRBJ1-5, with 8 bases aligning to TRBD1. J lost 1 base, V lost 4 bases, and 9 bases had no gene match. In germline, CDR1 is MNHEY, CDR2 SMNVEV (reference sequence). The CDR3 sequence is 17 residues long. The CDR3, as DNA: TGTGCCAGCAGTTCGGACAGGGCCGCTGGGAGCAATCAGCCCCAGCATTTT. Protein product: CASSSDRAAGSNQPQHF.

Many counts were recorded for this clonotype. The chain links TRBV20-1 to TRBJ2-5; D not certain. Germline V gene data show CDR1 as DFQATT and CDR2 as SNEGSKA (reference sequence). This CDR3 comprises 11 residues. The ends were cut back, 6 bases at V and 5 bases at J, with 10 bases in the middle. The chain's CDR3 is CSAPRRETQYF. The CDR3 DNA reads TGCAGTGCCCCTAGGCGGGAGACCCAGTACTTC.

This clonotype came up a few times. Here the CDR3 reads CASSHGSNYEQYF. The CDR3 nucleotides read TGTGCCAGCAGTCACGGGTCCAACTACGAGCAGTACTTC. This chain connects TRBV6-5 to TRBJ2-7; no clear D. CDR3 length equals 13 residues. V was clipped by 5 bases and J by 3 bases, with 11 bases between them. Germline V gives CDR1 MNHEY, CDR2 SVGAGI.

Concerning this clonotype: Since a much larger clone is just one base distant, this may be a read error. The chain combines TRBV3-1 with TRBJ2-5; 10 nucleotides agree with TRBD2. The CDR3 is 19 residues long. From germline, CDR1 is LGHDT and CDR2 YNNKEL (reference sequence). CDR3 in amino acids: CASSQDRGGSGGAGETRYF. The DNA for the CDR3 is TGTGCCAGCAGCCAAGACCGTGGTGGGAGCGGGGGGGCAGGGGAGACCCGGTACTTC.

The chain links TRBV19 to TRBJ1-2, with 7 positions matching TRBD1. The V gene's germline CDR1 is LNHDA and CDR2 SQIVND (reference sequence). This CDR3 region has 17 residues. The V gene end was trimmed by 5 bases and the J gene end by 4 bases; junction bases not matched to a gene: 16. The CDR3 DNA is TGTGCCAGTAGTCCGCTTACCGGGACAGATGATCTCTATGGCTACACCTTC. This codes for CASSPLTGTDDLYGYTF. Complete variable domain (other parts from reference TRBV19 and TRBJ1-2): DGGITQSPKYLFRKEGQNVTLSCEQNLNHDAMYWYRQDPGQGLRLIYYSQIVNDFQKGDIAEGYSVSREKKESFPLTVTSAQKNPTAFYLCASSPLTGTDDLYGYTFGSGTRLTVV.

This clonotype was observed at least ten times. The chain has TRBV28 and TRBJ2-7; D gene uncertain. The CDR3 consists of 15 residues. Germline V gene data show CDR1 as MDHEN and CDR2 as SYDVKM. V lost 3 bases and J lost 0, with 12 bases in between. CDR3 nucleotide sequence: TGTGCCAGCAGTTTGCGGCAGGCGAGCTCCTACGAGCAGTACTTC. Its protein is CASSLRQASSYEQYF.

The table lists this clonotype with many counts. This chain connects TRBV9 to TRBJ2-5, with D perhaps TRBD2 (6 bases). CDR3 size: 15 residues. Germline V gene sequence: CDR1 SGDLS, CDR2 YYNGEE. The V gene lost 1 base and the J gene lost 2 bases, with 12 bases spanning the gap. CDR3 sequence (DNA): TGTGCCAGCAGCGTAAACACTGGGGGGCAAGAGACCCAGTACTTC. Translation gives CASSVNTGGQETQYF.

At least ten counts were recorded for this clonotype. This rearrangement joins TRBV28 to TRBJ1-4; D is undetermined. CDR3 length: 11 amino acids. CDR1 is MDHEN, CDR2 SYDVKM, per germline. V was cut by 7 bases and J by 2 bases, with 2 bases left in between. CDR3 sequence: CASMTNEKLFF. The CDR3 nucleotides are TGTGCCAGCATGACTAATGAAAAACTGTTTTTT.